The rows below give T cell receptor beta chains drawn from one sample of a study of T cells after somatic rescue of genetic block. Some clones are missing from TCRdb's copy, which holds only in-frame ones; the method was immunoSEQ multiplex PCR. The sample has about 67,000 clones; 92% are singletons. Sequenced sample: peripheral blood mononuclear cells (PBMCs). The receptors derive from a man aged 35-49 years. CDR3s include the opening cysteine and the closing phenylalanine or tryptophan. D genes are given only for firm matches.

j_call | d_call | v_call | cdr3_aa | cdr3_nt
TRBJ2-7 | . | TRBV5-1 | CASSLESPYEQYF | TGCGCCAGCAGCTTGGAGTCCCCCTACGAGCAGTACTTC
TRBJ2-1 | . | TRBV5-1 | CASSEGGISYNEQFF | TGCGCCAGCAGCGAAGGCGGGATCTCCTACAATGAGCAGTTCTTC
TRBJ1-6 | . | TRBV10-3 | CAISDGGQRGYNSPLHF | TGTGCCATCAGTGATGGGGGGCAGCGGGGCTATAATTCACCCCTCCACTTT
TRBJ1-3 | TRBD1 | TRBV7-2 | CASSSRDRGQLAAGNTIYF | TGTGCCAGCAGCTCCCGGGACAGGGGACAACTTGCGGCTGGAAACACCATATATTTT
TRBJ1-5 | . | TRBV10-3 | CAISEMGGHQPQHF | TGTGCCATCAGTGAGATGGGGGGGCATCAGCCCCAGCATTTT
TRBJ2-5 | . | TRBV29-1 | CSVEFLPETQYF | TGCAGCGTTGAGTTCCTGCCAGAGACCCAGTACTTC
TRBJ2-7 | . | TRBV30 | CAWSGKYEQYF | TGTGCCTGGAGTGGAAAGTACGAGCAGTACTTC
TRBJ2-4 | . | TRBV2 | CASTPGVGNIQYF | TGTGCCAGCACCCCCGGGGTGGGAAACATTCAGTACTTC
TRBJ1-1 | . | TRBV9 | CASSGDIPDTEAFF | TGTGCCAGCAGCGGAGACATACCAGACACTGAAGCTTTCTTT
TRBJ2-3 | TRBD2 | TRBV18 | CASSFLTGGTSTDTQYF | TGTGCCAGCTCATTCCTCACCGGGGGGACTAGCACAGATACGCAGTATTTT
TRBJ1-1 | . | TRBV19 | CASSPGRGGTEAFF | TGTGCCAGTAGTCCCGGACGAGGGGGCACTGAAGCTTTCTTT
TRBJ2-6 | . | TRBV19 | CASKNSLGGANVLTF | TGTGCCAGTAAAAACAGCCTGGGAGGGGCCAACGTCCTGACTTTC
TRBJ1-5 | . | TRBV4-2 | CASSPGGDQPQHF | TGTGCCAGCAGCCCTGGGGGGGATCAGCCCCAGCATTTT